One and the same sample provided the 14 T cell receptor beta chains below, sequenced in a study of blood T cell repertoires in COVID-19. Assay used: immunoSEQ multiplex PCR; TCRdb lists only in-frame clones, some missing. The table has 210,000 or so clones, approximately 85% seen once. The specimen sequenced was peripheral blood. All receptors derive from a woman aged 70-85 years with active or convalescent COVID-19.

The rearrangement links TRBV28 to TRBJ2-3; TRBD2 aligns across 9 bases. V shed 5 bases, J shed 6 bases, and the junction held 9 bases outside the gene matches. The CDR3 runs 15 residues. From germline, CDR1 is MDHEN and CDR2 SYDVKM. CDR3 nucleotides: TGTGCCAGCAGTGTCCGCGGGAGGGCCCGTGATACGCAGTATTTT. Its translation: CASSVRGRARDTQYF.

This rearrangement joins TRBV19 to TRBJ1-1, with D uncertain. CDR3 length equals 15 residues. Germline assignment: CDR1 LNHDA and CDR2 SQIVND (reference sequence). Trimming took 7 bases from V and 5 from J, leaving 20 bases between them. CDR3 amino acids: CASTLGAGVGTEAFF. CDR3 nucleotides: TGTGCCAGTACCTTGGGTGCGGGCGTGGGAACTGAAGCTTTCTTT. The variable domain in full, with the rest retrieved from reference TRBV19 and TRBJ1-1, is DGGITQSPKYLFRKEGQNVTLSCEQNLNHDAMYWYRQDPGQGLRLIYYSQIVNDFQKGDIAEGYSVSREKKESFPLTVTSAQKNPTAFYLCASTLGAGVGTEAFFGQGTRLTVV.

V is TRBV6-5 and J is TRBJ2-1; D gene uncertain. CDR1 is MNHEY and CDR2 is SVGAGI in the germline V gene. The CDR3 sequence is 14 residues long. V was cut by 4 bases and J by 7 bases, with 14 bases left in between. The CDR3 sequence: CASSSAKPRNEQFF. The CDR3 DNA sequence: TGTGCCAGCAGTTCCGCCAAACCCCGGAATGAGCAGTTCTTC.

The V and J genes are TRBV28 and TRBJ2-3, with 7 bases that match TRBD2. The CDR3 runs to 17 residues. With V trimmed by 2 bases and J by 3 bases, 11 bases remained unmatched. CDR1 is MDHEN, CDR2 SYDVKM, per germline. The CDR3 DNA follows: TGTGCCAGCAGTTTACCGGGACTAACAAAAGTTACAGATACGCAGTATTTT. As protein: CASSLPGLTKVTDTQYF.

J is TRBJ2-1 and V is TRBV20-1; D ambiguous. The CDR3 runs 11 residues. The V gene lost 3 bases and the J gene lost 8 bases, with 8 bases spanning the gap. Germline CDR1 and CDR2: DFQATT and SNEGSKA (reference sequence). The CDR3: CSASPADEQFF. DNA for the CDR3: TGCAGTGCTAGTCCCGCGGATGAGCAGTTCTTC.

The J gene is TRBJ2-1, the V gene TRBV7-9, with 11 positions matching TRBD2. The CDR3 totals 16 residues. Per germline, CDR1 SEHNR and CDR2 FQNEAQ (reference sequence). The V segment lost 5 bases and the J segment 5 bases; nucleotides outside the gene matches: 8. The CDR3 DNA reads TGTGCCAGCAGCCTCAGACTAGCGGGATGGGACAATGAGCAGTTCTTC. Translated: CASSLRLAGWDNEQFF.

The chain joins TRBV7-9 to TRBJ1-1; 10 bases are shared with TRBD1. J lost 1 base, V lost 5 bases, and 4 bases had no gene match. The germline CDR1 and CDR2 sequences are SEHNR and FQNEAQ (reference sequence). The CDR3 loop spans 15 amino acids. The CDR3 loop reads CASSPDRGRNTEAFF. CDR3 DNA sequence: TGTGCCAGCAGCCCTGACAGGGGGCGGAACACTGAAGCTTTCTTT.

This chain links TRBV7-9 with TRBJ1-1, with D unclear. CDR1 is SEHNR, CDR2 FQNEAQ, per germline (reference sequence). The CDR3 extends over 15 amino acids. The V end lost 0 bases, the J end lost 0 bases, and 8 bases lay between the germline ends. CDR3: CASSLAWRMNTEAFF. In nucleotides, the CDR3 is TGTGCCAGCAGCTTAGCGTGGCGGATGAACACTGAAGCTTTCTTT.

The rearrangement links TRBV18 to TRBJ2-7; D possibly corresponds to TRBD2 (5 bases). Trimming cost V 1 base and J 6 bases, with 10 bases left between them. From germline, CDR1 is KGHSH and CDR2 LQKENI. The CDR3 totals 13 residues. The CDR3 reads CASSPLGAGEQYF. In nucleotides, the CDR3 is TGTGCCAGCTCACCACTAGGCGCGGGCGAGCAGTACTTC.

The rearrangement joins TRBV5-1 to TRBJ2-7, with 9 bases aligning to TRBD1. The CDR3 runs 14 residues. Germline V gene lookup returns CDR1 SGHRS and CDR2 YFSETQ. V gave up 2 bases and J gave up 2 bases; unmatched junction bases: 2. CDR3 DNA: TGCGCCAGCAGCTTTGGACAGGGGCCCTACGAGCAGTACTTC. Residues: CASSFGQGPYEQYF.

V and J are TRBV6-6 and TRBJ1-2; D remains unclear. The CDR3 loop spans 13 amino acids. Germline values: CDR1 MNHNY, CDR2 SVGAGI (reference sequence). Trimming shortened V by 6 bases and J by 0 bases, and 8 bases separated the two germline ends. This chain's CDR3 is CASRGDANYGYTF. CDR3 DNA sequence: TGTGCCAGCAGGGGCGACGCTAACTATGGCTACACCTTC.

The chain is built from TRBV7-6 and TRBJ2-1; the D gene is possibly TRBD2 (7 bases). Germline V CDR1 and CDR2: SGHVS, FNYEAQ. This CDR3 is 20 amino acids long. V gave up 0 bases and J gave up 12 bases, with 33 bases separating them. The CDR3 DNA is TGTGCCAGCAGCTTAGCGCCTGAGGGGTTCAGTGCGGGGGCGGAGGGAGGGCAGTTCTTC. Protein: CASSLAPEGFSAGAEGGQFF. Complete variable domain (other parts from reference TRBV7-6 and TRBJ2-1): GAGVSQSPRYKVTKRGQDVALRCDPISGHVSLYWYRQALGQGPEFLTYFNYEAQQDKSGLPNDRFSAERPEGSISTLTIQRTEQRDSAMYRCASSLAPEGFSAGAEGGQFFGPGTRLTVL.

V and J are TRBV6-1 and TRBJ2-7; 15 bases match TRBD2. Germline V CDR1 and CDR2: MNHNS, SASEGT. The CDR3 sequence is 15 residues long. The V gene end was trimmed by 3 bases and the J gene end by 6 bases; junction bases not matched to a gene: 3. The CDR3 sequence: CASSDGTSGRLEQYF. CDR3 in DNA: TGTGCCAGCAGTGACGGGACTAGCGGGAGGCTCGAGCAGTACTTC.

The rearrangement links TRBV7-9 to TRBJ2-5; D may be TRBD2 (5 bases). Germline CDR1 SEHNR, CDR2 FQNEAQ (reference sequence). The CDR3 spans 15 residues. Trimming removed 1 base at V and 2 bases at J, with 11 bases between. The CDR3 DNA follows: TGTGCCAGCAGCTTAGGGGGTGGGAGACAAGAGACCCAGTACTTC. Protein product: CASSLGGGRQETQYF.